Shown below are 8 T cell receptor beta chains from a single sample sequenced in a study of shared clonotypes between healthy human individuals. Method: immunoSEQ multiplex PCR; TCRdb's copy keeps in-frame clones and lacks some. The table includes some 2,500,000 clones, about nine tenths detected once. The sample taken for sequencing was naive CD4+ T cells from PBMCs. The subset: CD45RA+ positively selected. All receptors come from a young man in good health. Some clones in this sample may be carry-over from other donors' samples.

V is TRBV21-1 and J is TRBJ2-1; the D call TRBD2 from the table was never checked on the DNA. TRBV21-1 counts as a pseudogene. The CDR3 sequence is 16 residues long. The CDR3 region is CASSLLEQPEYNEQFF. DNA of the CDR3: TGTGCCAGCAGCCTACTGGAGCAGCCTGAATACAATGAGCAGTTCTTC.

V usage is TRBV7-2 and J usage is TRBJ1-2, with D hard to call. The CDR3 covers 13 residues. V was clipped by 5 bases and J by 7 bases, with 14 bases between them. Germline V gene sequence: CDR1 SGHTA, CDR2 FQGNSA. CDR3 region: CASSPLGIPGYTF. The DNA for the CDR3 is TGTGCCAGCAGCCCGTTAGGGATTCCTGGCTACACCTTC.

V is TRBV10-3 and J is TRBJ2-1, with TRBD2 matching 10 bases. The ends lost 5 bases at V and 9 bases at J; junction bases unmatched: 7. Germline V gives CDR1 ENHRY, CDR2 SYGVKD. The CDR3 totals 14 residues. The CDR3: CAISSSGRGGEQFF. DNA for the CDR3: TGTGCCATCAGTTCTAGCGGGAGAGGGGGTGAGCAGTTCTTC.

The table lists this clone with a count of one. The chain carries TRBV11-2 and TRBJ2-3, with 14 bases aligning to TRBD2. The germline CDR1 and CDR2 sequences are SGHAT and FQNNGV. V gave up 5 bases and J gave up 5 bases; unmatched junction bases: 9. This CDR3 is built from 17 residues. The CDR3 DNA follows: TGTGCCAGCAGCCCCCGACTAGCGGGAGGGTCTGGAGATACGCAGTATTTT. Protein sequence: CASSPRLAGGSGDTQYF. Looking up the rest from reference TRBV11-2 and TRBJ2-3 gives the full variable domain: EAGVAQSPRYKIIEKRQSVAFWCNPISGHATLYWYQQILGQGPKLLIQFQNNGVVDDSQLPKDRFSAERLKGVDSTLKIQPAKLEDSAVYLCASSPRLAGGSGDTQYFGPGTRLTVL.

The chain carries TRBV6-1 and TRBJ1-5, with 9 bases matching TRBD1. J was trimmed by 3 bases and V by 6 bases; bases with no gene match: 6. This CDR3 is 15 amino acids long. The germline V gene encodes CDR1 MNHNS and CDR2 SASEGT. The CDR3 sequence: CASRVGQGLNQPQHF. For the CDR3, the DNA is TGTGCCAGCAGGGTGGGACAGGGCCTCAATCAGCCCCAGCATTTT.

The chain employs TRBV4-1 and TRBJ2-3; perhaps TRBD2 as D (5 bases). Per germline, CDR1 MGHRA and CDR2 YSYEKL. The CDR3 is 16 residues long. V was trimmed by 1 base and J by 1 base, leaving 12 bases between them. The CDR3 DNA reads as TGCGCCAGCAGCCAAGGAGACTACGTCCGCACAGATACGCAGTATTTT. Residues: CASSQGDYVRTDTQYF.

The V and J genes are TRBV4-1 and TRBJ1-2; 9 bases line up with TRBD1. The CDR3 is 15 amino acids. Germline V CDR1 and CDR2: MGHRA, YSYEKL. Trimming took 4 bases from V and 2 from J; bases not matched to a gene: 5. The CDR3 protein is CASSLGQGTNYGYTF. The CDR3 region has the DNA TGCGCCAGCAGCCTGGGACAGGGCACCAACTATGGCTACACCTTC.

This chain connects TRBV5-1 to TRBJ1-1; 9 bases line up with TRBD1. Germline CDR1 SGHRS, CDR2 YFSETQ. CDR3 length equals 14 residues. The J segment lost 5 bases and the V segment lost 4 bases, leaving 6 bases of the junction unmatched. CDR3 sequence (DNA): TGCGCCAGCAGCATGGGACAGGGAAGGACTGAAGCTTTCTTT. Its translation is CASSMGQGRTEAFF.